What follows are 30 T cell receptor beta chains derived from one specimen sequenced in a study of T cells in localized non-small cell lung cancer (TCRdb year 2020). Receptor amplification or capture employed the immunoSEQ multiplex PCR assay. The clones in this table, taken by TCRdb from immuneACCESS, are in-frame only. Not every clone is retained; where verified, under half of the shortfall comes from an unresolved V gene, and the cause of the rest is unknown. Counted in this sample were over 30,000 clones; around 84% of them appeared once. In total, the top ten clones hold 4% to 5% of the sample. The input for sequencing was peripheral blood, taken before any cancer treatment. These receptors were taken from a male donor aged 60 or over with stage III lung adenocarcinoma.

This clone was counted between two and nine times. This rearrangement joins TRBV2 to TRBJ1-6; possible D gene TRBD1, 6 bases. The CDR3 sequence is 14 residues long. V dropped 5 bases and J dropped 7 bases, with 12 bases sitting between them. CDR1 is SNHLY, CDR2 FYNNEI, per germline. The chain's CDR3 is CASSMGARNSPLHF. For the CDR3, the DNA is TGTGCCAGCAGTATGGGGGCCAGAAATTCACCCCTCCACTTT.

The rearrangement joins TRBV19 to TRBJ1-6; the match to TRBD1 covers 9 bases. CDR1 LNHDA and CDR2 SQIVND come from the germline V gene (reference sequence). The CDR3 consists of 17 residues. The V gene end was trimmed by 5 bases and the J gene end by 7 bases; junction bases not matched to a gene: 12. CDR3 protein: CASSLSGTGILNSPLHF. In nucleotides, the CDR3 is TGTGCCAGTAGTCTCTCCGGGACAGGGATTTTGAATTCACCCCTCCACTTT.

The chain employs TRBV19 and TRBJ2-3; tentative D call: TRBD2 (6 bases). In germline, CDR1 is LNHDA, CDR2 SQIVND (reference sequence). CDR3 length equals 15 residues. V was cut by 5 bases and J by 6 bases, with 18 bases left in between. The CDR3 sequence: CASSLSGSPRDTQYF. As DNA, the CDR3 is TGTGCCAGTAGTCTTAGCGGCTCCCCCCGGGATACGCAGTATTTT. The whole variable domain, remainder taken from reference TRBV19 and TRBJ2-3, is DGGITQSPKYLFRKEGQNVTLSCEQNLNHDAMYWYRQDPGQGLRLIYYSQIVNDFQKGDIAEGYSVSREKKESFPLTVTSAQKNPTAFYLCASSLSGSPRDTQYFGPGTRLTVL.

The J gene is TRBJ1-3, the V gene TRBV15; a weak D match, TRBD1 (5 bases). The germline gives CDR1 LNHNV, CDR2 YYDKDF (reference sequence). V shed 3 bases and J shed 0 bases, with 12 bases lying between them. The CDR3 runs to 16 residues. The CDR3 DNA reads TGTGCCACCAGCAGCGATCAGGGCCGCTCTGGAAACACCATATATTTT. This translates into CATSSDQGRSGNTIYF.

The chain has TRBV6-5 and TRBJ1-2, with a weak D call TRBD1 (6 bases). The CDR3 contains 16 residues. The germline gives CDR1 MNHEY, CDR2 SVGAGI. V lost 2 bases to trimming and J lost 8 bases, with 21 bases between them. CDR3 amino acids: CASSYRGVSLIAGYTF. The CDR3 DNA reads as TGTGCCAGCAGTTACAGGGGGGTATCACTTATTGCAGGCTACACCTTC.

This sequence joins TRBV30 and TRBJ2-7; D could derive from TRBD1 or TRBD2 (6 bases each). Germline V CDR1 and CDR2: GTSNPN, SVGIG (reference sequence). The germline V and J ends were trimmed by 4 bases and 1 base, with 20 bases remaining between them. This CDR3 spans 16 amino acids. DNA for the CDR3: TGTGCCTGGAACCCTCGTAGGGGGGCTACTTCCTACGAGCAGTACTTC. It yields the protein CAWNPRRGATSYEQYF.

This chain connects TRBV15 to TRBJ2-6, with D possibly matching TRBD2 (5 bases). CDR3 length: 13 amino acids. V gave up 8 bases and J gave up 9 bases, with 14 bases separating them. Germline V gives CDR1 LNHNV, CDR2 YYDKDF (reference sequence). CDR3 in amino acids: CATGPREGNVLTF. CDR3 in DNA: TGTGCCACCGGGCCCCGCGAGGGCAACGTCCTGACTTTC. Using reference TRBV15 and TRBJ2-6 for the parts outside the CDR3, the full variable domain is DAMVIQNPRYQVTQFGKPVTLSCSQTLNHNVMYWYQQKSSQAPKLLFHYYDKDFNNEADTPDNFQSRRPNTSFCFLDIRSPGLGDTAMYLCATGPREGNVLTFGAGSRLTVL.

J is TRBJ2-2 and V is TRBV4-1, with TRBD2 matching over 10 bases. Germline V gene lookup returns CDR1 MGHRA and CDR2 YSYEKL. This CDR3 spans 17 amino acids. V was pared by 3 bases and J by 4 bases, with 8 bases of the junction left unmatched. The CDR3 loop is CASSQTRLAGPTGELFF. The CDR3 DNA reads as TGCGCCAGCAGCCAGACCCGACTAGCGGGCCCCACCGGGGAGCTGTTTTTT.

This clone was detected a few times. This chain uses TRBV30 with TRBJ1-1; D uncertain. Per the germline V gene, CDR1 is GTSNPN and CDR2 is SVGIG (reference sequence). Trimming shortened V by 0 bases and J by 5 bases, and 13 bases separated the two germline ends. The CDR3 extends over 14 amino acids. The CDR3 reads CAWSVGLPGTEAFF. The CDR3 DNA sequence: TGTGCCTGGAGTGTAGGGCTCCCTGGGACTGAAGCTTTCTTT.

A few counts support this clone. The genes are TRBV7-8 and TRBJ2-2; D remains unclear. Per the germline V gene, CDR1 is SGHVS and CDR2 is FQNEAQ. CDR3 size: 15 residues. Trimming left V 2 bases short and J 2 bases short, with 9 bases between. CDR3 sequence reads: CASSLRSDNTGELFF. In DNA, the CDR3 is TGTGCCAGCAGCTTAAGGTCGGACAACACCGGGGAGCTGTTTTTT.

J is TRBJ2-2 and V is TRBV19; 8 bases agree with TRBD1. The CDR3 extends over 15 amino acids. Germline CDR1 is LNHDA and CDR2 is SQIVND (reference sequence). Trimming took 7 bases from V and 4 from J; bases not matched to a gene: 8. CDR3 protein: CASTRQGKVTGELFF. In nucleotides, the CDR3 is TGTGCCAGTACCCGACAGGGGAAAGTCACCGGGGAGCTGTTTTTT.

The table lists this clone with a count of one. The chain carries TRBV5-3 and TRBJ1-5, with D perhaps TRBD1 (5 bases). TRBV5-3 is flagged as an ORF with uncertain function. CDR3 length: 18 amino acids. V lost 3 bases to trimming and J lost 4 bases, with 23 bases between them. CDR3 nucleotides: TGTGCCAGAAGCTACCCCCTTGGCAGGGAAGATTTTAATCAGCCCCAGCATTTT. This gives the protein CARSYPLGREDFNQPQHF.

This rearrangement joins TRBV7-2 to TRBJ1-1; D might be TRBD1 (5 bases). Germline V CDR1 and CDR2: SGHTA, FQGNSA. The CDR3 sequence is 15 residues long. V lost 7 bases and J lost 0, with 15 bases in between. Here the CDR3 reads CASTPGGVMNTEAFF. The DNA for the CDR3 is TGTGCCAGCACCCCTGGAGGGGTCATGAACACTGAAGCTTTCTTT. Looking up the rest from reference TRBV7-2 and TRBJ1-1 gives the full variable domain: GAGVSQSPSNKVTEKGKDVELRCDPISGHTALYWYRQSLGQGLEFLIYFQGNSAPDKSGLPSDRFSAERTGGSVSTLTIQRTQQEDSAVYLCASTPGGVMNTEAFFGQGTRLTVV.

The chain uses TRBV7-9 and TRBJ2-2, with D perhaps matching TRBD1 (6 bases). Germline loops: CDR1 SEHNR, CDR2 FQNEAQ (reference sequence). V was shortened by 2 bases and J by 4 bases, with 20 bases between the two germline ends. The CDR3 contains 18 residues. The CDR3 DNA is TGTGCCAGCAGCTTATTTCCGGGAAGGGGGAGTGCCACCGGGGAGCTGTTTTTT. Translated, it gives CASSLFPGRGSATGELFF.

This sequence joins TRBV18 and TRBJ1-3; no clear D. V dropped 3 bases and J dropped 0 bases, with 12 bases sitting between them. Per the germline V gene, CDR1 is KGHSH and CDR2 is LQKENI. There are 16 residues in the CDR3. The CDR3 DNA is TGTGCCAGCTCACCGGACCGTCGAAGCTCTGGAAACACCATATATTTT. Its translation is CASSPDRRSSGNTIYF.

As concerns this clone: The same CDR3 is also encoded by other DNA sequences in this sample. The V call is TRBV7-9, the J call TRBJ2-3, with D maybe TRBD2 (5 bases). This CDR3 spans 13 amino acids. Trimming shortened V by 5 bases and J by 4 bases, and 10 bases separated the two germline ends. CDR1 is SEHNR, CDR2 FQNEAQ, per germline (reference sequence). CDR3 DNA: TGTGCCAGCAGCCCACGGGGTCCAGATACGCAGTATTTT. Its translation: CASSPRGPDTQYF. The variable domain in full, with the rest retrieved from reference TRBV7-9 and TRBJ2-3, is DTGVSQNPRHKITKRGQNVTFRCDPISEHNRLYWYRQTLGQGPEFLTYFQNEAQLEKSRLLSDRFSAERPKGSFSTLEIQRTEQGDSAMYLCASSPRGPDTQYFGPGTRLTVL.

The J gene is TRBJ2-7, the V gene TRBV5-1, with D possibly matching TRBD1 (6 bases). The germline V gene encodes CDR1 SGHRS and CDR2 YFSETQ. V was pared by 3 bases and J by 0 bases, with 10 bases between. The CDR3 loop spans 14 amino acids. The CDR3 sequence is CASSSGQSSYEQYF. For the CDR3, the DNA is TGCGCCAGCAGCTCGGGACAAAGCTCCTACGAGCAGTACTTC.

There are a few counts of this clone. The DNA for the CDR3 is TGTGCCAGCAGTACCAGGGGTAATCAGCCCCAGCATTTT. Protein: CASSTRGNQPQHF. The genes are TRBV6-9 and TRBJ1-5, with D perhaps matching TRBD1 (6 bases). The CDR3 runs to 13 residues. The germline V and J ends were trimmed by 5 bases and 4 bases, with 9 bases remaining between them. Germline CDR1 MNHGY, CDR2 SVAAGI.

This clone is a singleton in its sample. The chain carries TRBV11-1 and TRBJ2-3; 7 bases align to TRBD1. V lost 6 bases and J lost 4; bases outside the gene matches: 4. The CDR3 loop spans 13 amino acids. Germline assignment: CDR1 SGHAT and CDR2 FQDESV (reference sequence). CDR3: CASRRQGPDTQYF. The CDR3 nucleotides are TGTGCCAGCAGGCGACAGGGTCCAGATACGCAGTATTTT.

The chain recombines TRBV10-3 with TRBJ1-2; no definite D call. The length of the CDR3 is 12 residues. With 7 bases removed from V and 4 bases from J, the gap between germline ends came to 10 bases. The germline V gene has CDR1 ENHRY and CDR2 SYGVKD. CDR3 in amino acids: CAIILGFYGYTF. The DNA of the CDR3 is TGTGCCATCATATTAGGGTTCTATGGCTACACCTTC.

The gene calls are TRBV27 and TRBJ1-1; TRBD1 agrees at 7 bases. The trim removed 6 bases at V and 6 bases at J, leaving 10 bases unmatched. Germline values: CDR1 MNHEY, CDR2 SMNVEV (reference sequence). The CDR3 contains 14 residues. CDR3 region: CASSRQGTRSEAFF. The CDR3 nucleotides read TGTGCCAGCAGCCGACAGGGAACAAGGTCTGAAGCTTTCTTT.

The chain joins TRBV19 to TRBJ1-2, with TRBD1 as a possible D gene (6 bases). The CDR3 is made up of 16 amino acids. The V gene lost 6 bases and the J gene lost 4 bases, with 21 bases spanning the gap. Germline V CDR1 and CDR2: LNHDA, SQIVND (reference sequence). CDR3 DNA sequence: TGTGCCAGTAGCAGGGGCCGCGGAGGGCGCGGCTATGGCTACACCTTC. It is translated as CASSRGRGGRGYGYTF. The variable domain in full, completed from reference TRBV19 and TRBJ1-2, reads DGGITQSPKYLFRKEGQNVTLSCEQNLNHDAMYWYRQDPGQGLRLIYYSQIVNDFQKGDIAEGYSVSREKKESFPLTVTSAQKNPTAFYLCASSRGRGGRGYGYTFGSGTRLTVV.

This CDR3 reads CSVDWGLGNTEAFF. The CDR3 region has the DNA TGCAGCGTTGACTGGGGGCTGGGAAACACTGAAGCTTTCTTT. The rearrangement links TRBV29-1 to TRBJ1-1, with a possible D match to TRBD1 (6 bases). Germline V gives CDR1 SQVTM, CDR2 ANQGSEA. The CDR3 totals 14 residues. With 3 bases removed from V and 2 bases from J, the gap between germline ends came to 13 bases.

The rearrangement uses TRBV18 and TRBJ2-7; D is uncertain. CDR1 is KGHSH and CDR2 is LQKENI in the germline V gene. The CDR3 extends over 11 amino acids. The V and J ends lost 1 base and 6 bases respectively, with 4 bases between them. CDR3 loop: CASSPRAEQYF. CDR3 DNA sequence: TGTGCCAGCTCACCACGGGCCGAGCAGTACTTC.

CDR3 sequence: CASSQGTGTNTEAFF. DNA of the CDR3: TGTGCCAGCTCACAAGGGACAGGGACGAACACTGAAGCTTTCTTT. The V gene is TRBV18, the J gene TRBJ1-1; TRBD1 agrees at 9 bases. V trimming: 4 bases; J trimming: 1 base; junction bases outside the gene matches: 4. CDR1 and CDR2 from the germline V gene are KGHSH and LQKENI. The CDR3 extends over 15 amino acids.

The gene calls are TRBV5-4 and TRBJ2-3; D unclear. Trimming cost V 0 bases and J 4 bases, with 3 bases left between them. The CDR3 runs to 12 residues. The germline gives CDR1 SGHNT, CDR2 YYREEE (reference sequence). In DNA form, the CDR3 reads TGTGCCAGCAGCTTGGTCGCAGATACGCAGTATTTT. This gives the protein CASSLVADTQYF. Full variable domain (outside the CDR3, taken from reference TRBV5-4 and TRBJ2-3): ETGVTQSPTHLIKTRGQQVTLRCSSQSGHNTVSWYQQALGQGPQFIFQYYREEENGRGNFPPRFSGLQFPNYSSELNVNALELDDSALYLCASSLVADTQYFGPGTRLTVL.

This chain uses TRBV27 with TRBJ2-3; D possibly uses TRBD1 or TRBD2 (6 bases each). The germline CDR1 and CDR2 sequences are MNHEY and SMNVEV (reference sequence). Trimming shortened V by 8 bases and J by 1 base, and 13 bases separated the two germline ends. The CDR3 runs 14 residues. DNA of the CDR3: TGTGCCAGCCGACGGGGGCTTCGCACAGATACGCAGTATTTT. Its translation: CASRRGLRTDTQYF.

The rearrangement links TRBV27 to TRBJ2-1; a weak D match, TRBD2 (5 bases). Trimming removed 1 base at V and 16 bases at J, with 17 bases between. The CDR3 consists of 13 residues. The germline V gene has CDR1 MNHEY and CDR2 SMNVEV (reference sequence). The CDR3, as DNA: TGTGCCAGCAGTTTATTGGCTAGCCCTGACTTATTCTTC. Translating gives CASSLLASPDLFF.

The genes are TRBV5-1 and TRBJ2-2, with D unresolved. V gave up 2 bases and J gave up 4 bases, with 9 bases separating them. The germline CDR1 and CDR2 sequences are SGHRS and YFSETQ. This CDR3 spans 14 amino acids. The CDR3 reads CASSFRLFTGELFF. The CDR3 DNA follows: TGCGCCAGCAGCTTTCGACTCTTCACCGGGGAGCTGTTTTTT.

The CDR3 here is CASSSRGTETQYF. The CDR3 DNA follows: TGTGCCAGCAGCTCGAGAGGTACCGAGACCCAGTACTTC. The J gene is TRBJ2-5, the V gene TRBV5-4; D is ambiguous. This CDR3 has 13 amino acids. Trimming removed 3 bases at V and 5 bases at J, with 11 bases between. Germline lookup yields CDR1 SGHNT and CDR2 YYREEE (reference sequence).